This T cell receptor beta chain is from a study of cytomegalovirus exposure and HLA in healthy donors. Study background: The Caucasian-associated ancestry cluster held under 90% of more than 350 genotyped donors.

To note about this clone: Its specificity is not known.

Each donor was healthy, and each was a bone marrow donor. The study, taken as a whole, reports: CMV serostatus was the only immune exposure information that was available.

It was with 60 Vbeta and 13 Jbeta primers that the PCR ran. The table came from immunoSEQ multiplex PCR; TCRdb's copy has only in-frame clones and leaves some out. The sample yields some 120,000 clones, around four fifths seen once. This CDR3 is 14 amino acids long. The trim removed 5 bases at V and 13 bases at J, leaving 15 bases unmatched. Germline V lookup: CDR1 SEHNR, CDR2 FQNEAQ (reference sequence). This receptor was obtained from a human donor in good health. The sample comprised PBMCs. The chain employs TRBV7-9 and TRBJ2-5; 8 bases are a match to TRBD1. The CDR3 loop is CASSAMDRAYERYF. The CDR3 DNA sequence: TGTGCCAGCAGCGCCATGGACAGGGCGTACGAGCGGTACTTC.